The sequence of this T cell receptor (beta chain) was determined in a study of CD8 T cells in Susac syndrome (dated by TCRdb to between 2018 and 2020). About the study as a whole: Repertoire sequencing was used to test whether CD8+ T cell activation and differentiation in Susac syndrome was antigen driven. The clonality of the CD8+ T cell repertoire was compared across approximately 11 healthy donors, about 14 Susac syndrome patients and roughly 15 multiple sclerosis patients.

Paper-wide results and their limitations: The study acknowledged that relatively few individuals were included in the TCR sequencing and HLA analysis.

RNA was extracted with the RNeasy kit and roughly 0.45 to 1 ug was reverse transcribed using random hexamers. TCR beta CDR3 regions were amplified with the immunoSEQ multiplex PCR assay covering 54 Vbeta and 13 Jbeta segments. To correct PCR amplification bias, a synthetic template baseline was used for both primer optimization and computational correction. From the authors' description of their analysis: Reads were assigned to V, D and J genes according to IMGT and analyzed in immunoSEQ Analyzer, with only productive sequences retained. Clonality was calculated as one minus the Shannon entropy normalized by log2 of the number of productive unique sequences. Public and private clones were assessed among the 100 most prevalent clones of each patient and control. Clones were defined as Susac-specific if absent from the healthy and MS cohorts, from 1052 published viral clones and from other ImmuneACCESS disease sequences. Starting from the raw public reads, TCRdb applied fastp trimming at Q25, assembled clones with MiXCR and retained in-frame beta chains. Rows with a matching CDR3 protein are joined into one entry that keeps the most common DNA and genes. None of the V and J calls come from the authors' own analysis; TCRdb made them. The sample profile shows approximately 75,000 distinct CDR3 sequences; 95% of them were found once. Roughly 0.24% of the sample rests with the top ten.

From the cysteine up to the phenylalanine, the CDR3 has a length of 16 residues. Only the CDR3 DNA stays, 48 bases, in frame from base 1. The V end loses 6 bases and the J end loses 3 bases, and a stretch of 17 bases separates them. From the germline V gene (reference sequence), CDR1 is LGHDT and CDR2 is YNNKEL. High-throughput TCR beta sequencing profiled peripheral blood CD8+ and CD4+ T cells from healthy donors, Susac syndrome patients and multiple sclerosis patients. Healthy donors were age- and sex-matched controls. Bulk CD8+ and CD4+ T cells were purified by magnetic negative isolation, while CD8+ TEMRA cells were enriched using FACS. Blood was drawn into EDTA tubes, processed within 24 hours, and PBMCs were isolated by density gradient centrifugation. PBMCs intended for TCR sequencing were cryopreserved in liquid nitrogen and were subsequently thawed in a 37 degrees C water bath. The sorted or isolated CD4+, CD8+ and CD8+ TEMRA cells reached a purity of at least 90%.

This clonotype has just a few counts. It has no known antigen specificity. The input lacks base qualities; no much larger clone sits a single base away. The source material was CD8+ T cells from PBMCs. The receptor comes from a human donor in good health. The receptor chain draws on TRBV3-1 and TRBJ2-2, with the D call tentatively TRBD1 or TRBD2, each fitting 5 bases. The CDR3 region has the sequence CASSQRWGPDTGELFF. The nucleotides are TGTGCCAGCAGTCAAAGGTGGGGACCTGACACCGGGGAGCTGTTTTTT.